A selection of T cell receptor beta chains follows, all from one sample in a study of T cell repertoires in ileal Crohn's disease. Profiling relied on immunoSEQ multiplex PCR, and the TCRdb table lists in-frame clones only, not all of them. The table includes hundreds of clones, nearly 90% detected once. The sample taken for sequencing was ileal tissue. All receptors come from an adult with Crohn's disease. The CDR3 runs from the conserved cysteine through the conserved F or W.

V	length	CDR3
TRBV7-9	13	CASSFGNQETQYF
TRBV7-4	16	CASSSLTGKVNTEAFF
TRBV30	14	CAWSVLRTGGGYTF
TRBV13	15	CASSRTSGSYNEQFF
TRBV7-2	13	CASSFQGNTEAFF
TRBV28	14	CASSLRGTNEKLFF
TRBV28	13	CASSYEQGDTQYF
TRBV28	14	CASSRTGLNTEAFF
TRBV5-3	18	CARSLPAQDRYNNQPQHF
TRBV10-1	14	CASSETGDYTEAFF
TRBV5-4	15	CASSFGGGTGYEQYF
TRBV6-5	12	CASSPIGNEQFF
TRBV7-8	13	CASSLGVAQGEYF
TRBV10-1	14	CASSSGRATDTQYF
TRBV27	16	CASSRRTSGSYNEQFF
TRBV18	15	CASSQGQGVYYEQYF
TRBV15	15	CATSRDLGQLYGYTF
TRBV19	13	CASILSGGTEAFF
TRBV7-2	16	CASSLGGSGPYNEQFF
TRBV10-2	13	CASSEDSSYEQYF
TRBV6-4	15	CASSPRVTGANVLTF
TRBV7-9	17	CASSLASGRQFTNEQFF
TRBV9	14	CASSGQGARATQYF
TRBV7-3	15	CASSPGQGTGNTIYF
TRBV13	16	CASSQGTSGRADTQYF
TRBV25-1	16	CASSEFKGRGNEKLFF
TRBV11-2	14	CASSPRLTGNGYTF
TRBV30	13	CAWSQGSGNTIYF
TRBV28	21	CASSLRWDRDSALLGANVLTF
TRBV2	16	CASSSPRQYLDEKLFF
TRBV7-9	14	CAAGTGGETDTQYF
TRBV7-8	17	CASTDPGLAGARDTQYF
TRBV29-1	15	CSVSGQERSNYGYTF
TRBV7-9	14	CASSLGQGDEKLFF
TRBV27	15	CANTPWDRGSQPQHF
TRBV29-1	11	CSVILAGGRYF
TRBV9	15	CASSEGVAPIKEQYF
TRBV9	18	CASSVGTRTGGVNYGYTF
TRBV28	14	CASSSLTRPYGYTF
TRBV6-5	15	CASSPLAGGRNEQFF
TRBV20-1	10	CSAPFTEAFF
TRBV9	13	CASSAELWETQYF
TRBV7-2	14	CASSSRLVGDTQYF
TRBV11-3	13	CASSPGFYNEQFF
TRBV5-1	15	CASNRDRGGTDTQYF
TRBV14	16	CASSRGQGLSWYEQFF
TRBV2	13	CASRSPSGDEQYF
TRBV20-1	11	CSASKLYEQYF
TRBV6-5	16	CASSSGTSGFTGELFF
TRBV5-1	16	CASSGGGGSSYNEQFF
TRBV19	15	CASSIGAGIQAAQFF
TRBV7-9	16	CASSARLAGFTDTQYF
TRBV7-6	17	CASNLAGVKSGANVLTF
TRBV2	13	CAFRDIGNQPQHF